The clone carrying this T cell receptor (beta chain) was recorded at least ten times. The antigen remains undetermined. Germline V lookup: CDR1 MNHEY, CDR2 SMNVEV (reference sequence). This CDR3 has 14 amino acids. V gave up 4 bases and J gave up 0 bases, with 9 bases separating them. The data originate from a study of CD8+ T cells in alopecia areata. Study-level results: Numerous expanded lesional clones remained in scalp and blood during tofacitinib. Affected scalp, especially in alopecia totalis/universalis, had a higher clonality than normal scalp did. Tofacitinib yielded significantly lower scalp clonality and fewer expanded CD8+ clones among the top 100.

Described treatment: oral pan-JAK inhibitor, 5-10 mg twice daily. The sequencing template was cDNA reverse transcribed from extracted RNA. Clones were read by immunoSEQ multiplex PCR, and TCRdb kept only the in-frame ones, dropping some. Of approximately 280,000 clones listed, roughly 50% were seen once; the top ten hold more than 1.5%. V and J are TRBV27 and TRBJ1-1, with a possible D match to TRBD1 (5 bases). This receptor was obtained from a human donor with alopecia areata. This specimen consisted of CD4+ T cells sorted from blood, obtained at week 24, from a patient treated with tofacitinib. The CDR3 loop is CASSSDRLNTEAFF. DNA of the CDR3: TGTGCCAGCAGTTCCGACAGACTGAACACTGAAGCTTTCTTT.